This TCR beta chain was recorded in a study of hypomethylating agent response in myelodysplastic syndrome (dated by TCRdb to about 2021). A note on the overall study: Patients were treated with the hypomethylating agents azacitidine (about 70% of the 11) or decitabine (3 of 11). Of the myelodysplastic syndrome patients in the cohort, several were male and 2 were female. Patients had a mean age of approximately 69 +/- 5.7 years, and a diploid cytogenetic profile was the most common. The most frequent mutation was TET2, found in 5 of 11 patients. Roughly 5 patients did not respond, whereas roughly six responded with either complete response or hematologic improvement. Response was defined as complete response or hematologic improvement, and any patient who met neither criterion was considered a non-responder.

Libraries were constructed by the immunoSEQ multiplex PCR assay. Survey resolution was used, with two replicates of around 200 ng each, totaling around 400 ng of DNA per sample. The hsTCRB kit detected rearranged TCRB sequences in genomic DNA using multiplex PCR primers targeting V and J genes. To amplify the CDR3 region, the first PCR ran for 25 to 40 cycles with the QIAGEN Multiplex PCR Kit. Sample barcodes and Illumina adapters were added to each replicate in a roughly 8-cycle second PCR. Pooled libraries were quantified with a QuantStudio 6 and the KAPA library quantification kit. About 14 pM of pooled libraries went onto an Illumina MiSeq for sequencing, using single-end reads of 156 cycles plus an index read of 15 cycles. As for the authors' bioinformatics: Of around 170,000 unique clonotypes, 1.5% to 2% were flagged by VDJdb annotation as previously reported viral-epitope-specific clonotypes. Raw reads were processed into normalized, annotated TCRB repertoires with the immunoSEQ Data Assistant and immunoSEQ Analyzer. Clonotypes were analyzed with the immunarch R package version 0.6.5 and BioAnalyzer. Before richness was estimated, every repertoire was downsampled to match the clone count of the smallest repertoire. Clonotypes were classified as expanded, contracted or novel by Fisher's exact tests, with novel defined as zero frequency before treatment. Significantly changed CDR3 beta sequences were clustered with GLIPH2 at simulation_depth=1000 and kmer_min_depth=3, and CDR3s shorter than five residues were left out. In TCRdb, the immuneACCESS table is reduced to in-frame sequences with V and J assigned. These tables do not hold every clone; where another copy was compared, an unresolved V gene accounts for under half, and the others remain unexplained. V and J calls and clone size follow that table, whereas D and trimming were derived from the DNA. In this sample the table shows approximately 3,000 clones, 82% of which occur a single time. Of the sample, approximately 30% is held by the ten largest clones.

T-cell subsets were not sorted, and bulk bone marrow was analyzed instead. Immunosequencing of the TCR beta CDR3 regions was performed on bone marrow from about 10 myelodysplastic syndrome patients before and after hypomethylating agent therapy. For longitudinal repertoire tracking, every patient provided one baseline bone marrow and two to three bone marrows collected at different post-treatment timepoints. Genomic DNA was extracted from whole bone marrow, and quality was checked by TapeStation, NanoDrop OneC and PicoGreen assays. In the case of this clone: Which antigen it targets is not known. Base qualities were left out, and no much larger clone turns up one base away.

The CDR3 runs 12 residues from the cysteine to the phenylalanine. Of the read, only the CDR3 DNA is kept; its 36 bases are in frame from base 1. V gives up 3 bases and J gives up 10 bases, and the segment between their germline ends measures 11 bases. CDR1 SGDLS and CDR2 YYNGEE are derived from the germline V gene. The paper's findings and limits, for the study overall: Only ten or so patients were analyzed, so the cohort was small. Richness, rarefaction diversity and clonality did not change significantly after hypomethylating agent treatment, across all patients or within response groups. Age matching of healthy control donors to MDS patients was not performed, and the MDS versus healthy comparison could have been impacted by this lack of age matching. Possible recognition of novel MDS antigens by the shared GLIPH2 clusters was not confirmed, and experimental validation of that possible recognition is needed. Novel clonotypes emerged more often in responders, while non-responders showed more contracted clonotypes after treatment.

The clonotype comes from a human donor with myelodysplastic syndrome. This specimen was bone marrow, taken before or after starting hypomethylating agent treatment for myelodysplastic syndrome (not recorded which). The chain was built from TRBV9 and TRBJ2-1; TRBD1 could be the D gene, as 5 bases match. The DNA sequence is as follows: TGTGCCAGCAGCGAGGGGAACAGGGAGCAGTTCTTC. It is translated as CASSEGNREQFF.